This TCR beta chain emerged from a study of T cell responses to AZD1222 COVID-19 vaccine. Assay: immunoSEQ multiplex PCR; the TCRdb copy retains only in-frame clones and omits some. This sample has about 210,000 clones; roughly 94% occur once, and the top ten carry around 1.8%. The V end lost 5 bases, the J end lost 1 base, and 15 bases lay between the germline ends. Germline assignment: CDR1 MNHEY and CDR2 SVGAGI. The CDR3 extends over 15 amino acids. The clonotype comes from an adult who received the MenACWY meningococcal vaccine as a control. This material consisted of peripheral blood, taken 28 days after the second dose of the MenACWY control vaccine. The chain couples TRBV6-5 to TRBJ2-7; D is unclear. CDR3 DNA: TGTGCCAGCAGTCCTGGACCCAGCGCTTCCTACGAGCAGTACTTC. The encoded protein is CASSPGPSASYEQYF.